Following are 20 T cell receptor beta chains from one sample sequenced in a study of blood T cell repertoires in COVID-19. Assay: immunoSEQ multiplex PCR; the TCRdb copy retains only in-frame clones and omits some. The table lists roughly 62,000 clones, around 87% of them singletons. Sequenced input: peripheral blood. The source is a human donor with acute or convalescent COVID-19. The donor label of this sample is uncertain.

This clone was observed a few times. The genes are TRBV14 and TRBJ1-1; the D gene is possibly TRBD1 (5 bases). Trimming stripped 4 bases from V and 4 bases from J, with 10 bases between. The CDR3 consists of 13 residues. The germline gives CDR1 SGHDN, CDR2 FVKESK. The CDR3 sequence: CASSPLTVTEAFF. CDR3 in DNA: TGTGCCAGCAGCCCTTTGACAGTCACTGAAGCTTTCTTT.

This clone was recorded a few times. The genes are TRBV2 and TRBJ1-2, with 9 bases fitting TRBD1. The CDR3 contains 14 residues. CDR1 and CDR2 from the germline V gene are SNHLY and FYNNEI. V lost 6 bases to trimming and J lost 3 bases; unmatched junction nucleotides: 5. CDR3: CASSGGQGYYGYTF. CDR3 DNA: TGTGCCAGCAGCGGGGGACAGGGATACTATGGCTACACCTTC.

The gene calls are TRBV15 and TRBJ2-5, with D tentatively TRBD1 (5 bases). The V and J ends lost 4 bases and 5 bases respectively, with 11 bases between them. The CDR3 contains 13 residues. The germline gives CDR1 LNHNV, CDR2 YYDKDF (reference sequence). This CDR3 is CATSTRQSETQYF. In DNA form, the CDR3 reads TGTGCCACCAGCACGCGACAGTCGGAGACCCAGTACTTC.

The chain employs TRBV29-1 and TRBJ1-5, with D possibly matching TRBD1 (5 bases). From germline, CDR1 is SQVTM and CDR2 ANQGSEA. V was trimmed by 4 bases and J by 0 bases, leaving 13 bases between them. CDR3 size: 15 residues. The CDR3 sequence: CSVVEGAISNQPQHF. The CDR3 region has the DNA TGCAGCGTTGTAGAAGGGGCTATTAGCAATCAGCCCCAGCATTTT.

The chain employs TRBV5-6 and TRBJ2-7; no clear D gene. Between the trimmed V and J ends, which lost 0 bases and 1 base, there was a span of 14 bases. This CDR3 contains 16 residues. Germline V gene lookup returns CDR1 SGHDT and CDR2 YYEEEE. The CDR3: CASSLVEALWSYEQYV. The CDR3 DNA sequence: TGTGCCAGCAGCTTGGTAGAGGCCCTATGGTCCTACGAGCAGTACGTC.

This clone was detected only once. This sequence joins TRBV5-1 and TRBJ2-5, with 7 bases identical to TRBD1. Germline loops: CDR1 SGHRS, CDR2 YFSETQ. The length of the CDR3 is 12 residues. J was trimmed by 5 bases and V by 5 bases; bases with no gene match: 3. Here the CDR3 DNA reads TGCGCCAGCAGTTGGGACAGCGAGACCCAGTACTTC. This encodes CASSWDSETQYF.

The rearrangement joins TRBV10-3 to TRBJ2-2, with 9 positions matching TRBD1. The V and J ends lost 3 bases and 5 bases, in that order; junction bases with no gene match: 4. Germline CDR1 is ENHRY and CDR2 is SYGVKD. The CDR3 extends over 15 amino acids. The CDR3 DNA is TGTGCCATCAGTGAAACAGGGGGCGAAACCGGGGAGCTGTTTTTT. Protein product: CAISETGGETGELFF.

This clone has only a few counts. The rearrangement joins TRBV7-9 to TRBJ2-3; 8 positions agree with TRBD2. The CDR3 is 15 amino acids. The J segment lost 2 bases and the V segment lost 4 bases, leaving 5 bases of the junction unmatched. Germline lookup yields CDR1 SEHNR and CDR2 FQNEAQ (reference sequence). CDR3 bases: TGTGCCAGCAGCTCCACTAGCGGTTACACAGATACGCAGTATTTT. Translating it yields CASSSTSGYTDTQYF.

The chain has TRBV11-2 and TRBJ2-3; weak D call: TRBD2 (6 bases). Deletions cut 5 bases from V and 0 bases from J, with 9 bases between. Germline V gene data show CDR1 as SGHAT and CDR2 as FQNNGV. The CDR3 is made up of 14 amino acids. The DNA of the CDR3 is TGTGCCAGCAGCCCGGGACTTAGCACAGATACGCAGTATTTT. As protein: CASSPGLSTDTQYF.

V is TRBV9 and J is TRBJ2-7; D is perhaps TRBD2 (6 bases). V was cut by 0 bases and J by 3 bases, with 10 bases left in between. CDR3 size: 14 residues. CDR1 and CDR2 from the germline V gene are SGDLS and YYNGEE. The CDR3 loop reads CASSVGDSRYEQYF. CDR3 DNA sequence: TGTGCCAGCAGCGTAGGGGACTCCCGCTACGAGCAGTACTTC. Variable domain in full (rest from reference TRBV9 and TRBJ2-7): DSGVTQTPKHLITATGQRVTLRCSPRSGDLSVYWYQQSLDQGLQFLIQYYNGEERAKGNILERFSAQQFPDLHSELNLSSLELGDSALYFCASSVGDSRYEQYFGPGTRLTVT.

This rearrangement joins TRBV19 to TRBJ1-1; D gene uncertain. Trimming cost V 3 bases and J 2 bases, with 7 bases left between them. CDR1 is LNHDA and CDR2 is SQIVND in the germline V gene (reference sequence). This CDR3 is 13 amino acids long. The CDR3 DNA reads TGTGCCAGTAGTATGGGAGGTAACACTGAAGCTTTCTTT. The encoded protein is CASSMGGNTEAFF.

The chain uses TRBV10-3 and TRBJ2-5; 10 bases are a match to TRBD2. Trimming removed 10 bases from V and 5 bases from J; junction bases left unmatched: 10. The CDR3 sequence is 14 residues long. Germline V gives CDR1 ENHRY, CDR2 SYGVKD. The CDR3 bases are TGTGCCACCGTCGAGCGGGAGGGAGGGGAGACCCAGTACTTC. Translated, it gives CATVEREGGETQYF.

The chain couples TRBV29-1 to TRBJ2-1; 7 nucleotides match TRBD1. Trimming removed 6 bases from V and 4 bases from J; junction bases left unmatched: 12. This CDR3 is 15 amino acids long. Germline V gives CDR1 SQVTM, CDR2 ANQGSEA. CDR3 amino acids: CSVGIRTGVYNEQFF. For the CDR3, the DNA is TGCAGCGTGGGAATCCGAACAGGGGTATACAATGAGCAGTTCTTC.

CDR3 region: CAISDGGSGQPQHF. CDR3 nucleotides: TGTGCCATCAGTGATGGGGGGTCGGGCCAGCCCCAGCATTTT. The chain uses TRBV10-3 and TRBJ1-5; D is possibly TRBD1 (5 bases). The CDR3 is 14 residues long. From germline, CDR1 is ENHRY and CDR2 SYGVKD. V was trimmed by 3 bases and J by 7 bases, leaving 13 bases between them.

This chain links TRBV3-1 (or the pseudogene TRBV3-2) with TRBJ1-3; 9 nucleotides match TRBD1. The germline gives CDR1 LGHDT, CDR2 YNNKEL (reference sequence). V lost 3 bases to trimming and J lost 1 base; unmatched junction nucleotides: 10. The length of the CDR3 is 18 residues. The CDR3 bases are TGTGCCAGCAGCCATCCCACCGCCGGGACAGGGTCTGGAAACACCATATATTTT. It is translated as CASSHPTAGTGSGNTIYF.

The genes are TRBV6-2 or TRBV6-3 and TRBJ2-6, with a possible D match to TRBD2 (6 bases). CDR3 size: 19 residues. The ends were cut back, 0 bases at V and 2 bases at J, with 17 bases in the middle. Germline values: CDR1 MNHEY, CDR2 SVGEGT. This CDR3 is CASSYSSVGRTAGANVLTF. As DNA, the CDR3 is TGTGCCAGCAGTTACTCGTCGGTCGGGAGAACCGCTGGGGCCAACGTCCTGACTTTC.

V and J are TRBV9 and TRBJ2-7; a weak D match, TRBD2 (6 bases). Trimming stripped 0 bases from V and 4 bases from J, with 14 bases between. The germline gives CDR1 SGDLS, CDR2 YYNGEE. The CDR3 runs 15 residues. CDR3 nucleotide sequence: TGTGCCAGCAGCGTAGGGTTAGCGGAGCTATACGAGCAGTACTTC. Residues: CASSVGLAELYEQYF.

This clone was found once. V and J are TRBV5-1 and TRBJ2-6, with D perhaps matching TRBD1 (6 bases). Germline V gives CDR1 SGHRS, CDR2 YFSETQ. V lost 4 bases and J 0 bases, leaving 17 bases between the germline ends. This CDR3 is built from 18 residues. CDR3 amino acids: CASSLTGQRNSGANVLTF. CDR3 sequence (DNA): TGCGCCAGCAGCCTCACCGGACAGCGAAACTCTGGGGCCAACGTCCTGACTTTC.

A single count supports this clone. The chain couples TRBV30 to TRBJ2-1, with 11 nucleotides matching TRBD2. The V and J ends lost 1 base and 1 base, in that order; junction bases with no gene match: 3. Germline V gives CDR1 GTSNPN, CDR2 SVGIG (reference sequence). The length of the CDR3 is 16 residues. The CDR3 DNA reads TGTGCCTGGAGTGAGGCTAGCGGGGGGTCCTACAATGAGCAGTTCTTC. Translating it yields CAWSEASGGSYNEQFF.

The gene calls are TRBV30 and TRBJ2-1, with 11 bases aligning to TRBD2. V trimming: 2 bases; J trimming: 1 base; junction bases outside the gene matches: 13. The CDR3 extends over 19 amino acids. Germline CDR1 and CDR2: GTSNPN and SVGIG (reference sequence). CDR3 DNA: TGTGCCTGGAGTAGTGGGCATAGCGGGGGGGCCGGGTCCTACAATGAGCAGTTCTTC. Amino acids: CAWSSGHSGGAGSYNEQFF.